A single sample gave rise to the 11 T cell receptor beta chains below, sequenced in a study of OX40 agonist ivuxolimab in advanced cancers. The table came from immunoSEQ multiplex PCR; TCRdb's copy has only in-frame clones and leaves some out. Here the sample spans about 50,000 clones, approximately 86% being singletons. Material: CD4+ or CD8+ T cells sorted from blood, obtained in a trial of the OX40 agonist ivuxolimab. Receptor source: an adult with an advanced solid tumor such as melanoma, head and neck, liver or kidney cancer.

CDR3 loop: CASSLPGVAYEQYF. The CDR3 DNA sequence: TGTGCCAGCAGTTTACCGGGGGTAGCCTACGAGCAGTACTTC. The chain carries TRBV27 and TRBJ2-7; a weak D match, TRBD2 (6 bases). The CDR3 is 14 residues long. The V and J ends lost 2 bases and 2 bases respectively, with 10 bases between them. Germline V gives CDR1 MNHEY, CDR2 SMNVEV (reference sequence).

V and J are TRBV7-9 and TRBJ2-3; 7 bases fit TRBD1. Looked up from germline, CDR1 is SEHNR and CDR2 is FQNEAQ (reference sequence). The V gene end was trimmed by 6 bases and the J gene end by 2 bases; junction bases not matched to a gene: 11. The CDR3 contains 16 residues. CDR3 DNA: TGTGCCAGCAGGGACAGGAGTAAGGGGATCACAGATACGCAGTATTTT. As protein: CASRDRSKGITDTQYF.

The chain combines TRBV6-5 with TRBJ1-2, with 8 bases identical to TRBD1. The J segment lost 6 bases and the V segment lost 2 bases, leaving 8 bases of the junction unmatched. The CDR3 runs to 15 residues. Germline V gene sequence: CDR1 MNHEY, CDR2 SVGAGI. The CDR3, as DNA: TGTGCCAGCAGTTACGGGGGAGGGACAGGAGATGGCTACACCTTC. Residues: CASSYGGGTGDGYTF.

The V call is TRBV29-1, the J call TRBJ2-3, with TRBD1 as a possible D gene (5 bases). Trimming stripped 1 base from V and 4 bases from J, with 12 bases between. CDR3 length: 14 amino acids. The germline V gene encodes CDR1 SQVTM and CDR2 ANQGSEA. The CDR3 nucleotides read TGCAGCGTTGAAGGTGGGTGGGGCGCAGATACGCAGTATTTT. Residues: CSVEGGWGADTQYF.

The rearrangement joins TRBV9 to TRBJ2-7; 10 bases line up with TRBD2. V dropped 0 bases and J dropped 0; count of bases not matched to a gene: 3. The CDR3 sequence is 16 residues long. The germline CDR1 and CDR2 sequences are SGDLS and YYNGEE. The CDR3 nucleotides are TGTGCCAGCAGCGTAGGTACTAGCGGGGACTCCTACGAGCAGTACTTC. Translating it yields CASSVGTSGDSYEQYF.

The gene calls are TRBV2 and TRBJ1-1; tentatively, D is TRBD1 (5 bases). V dropped 6 bases and J dropped 3 bases, with 17 bases sitting between them. The CDR3 contains 15 residues. CDR1 is SNHLY, CDR2 FYNNEI, per germline. CDR3 in amino acids: CASSRTPGEDTEAFF. DNA for the CDR3: TGTGCCAGCAGCCGGACCCCGGGGGAGGACACTGAAGCTTTCTTT.

The chain recombines TRBV4-3 with TRBJ2-7; 8 bases are a match to TRBD2. This CDR3 has 15 residues. Unmatched junction bases numbered 5, after V lost 1 base and J lost 3 bases. Looked up from germline, CDR1 is LGHNA and CDR2 is YSLEER. CDR3 loop: CASSQVGGAIYEQYF. For the CDR3, the DNA is TGCGCCAGCAGCCAAGTCGGGGGGGCGATCTACGAGCAGTACTTC.

The V and J genes are TRBV30 and TRBJ2-3; 13 bases match TRBD2. The CDR3 is 15 amino acids. J gave up 5 bases and V 4 bases, and 6 bases lay outside the gene matches. The V gene's germline CDR1 is GTSNPN and CDR2 SVGIG (reference sequence). This CDR3 is CAWIRLAGGEDTQYF. In nucleotides, the CDR3 is TGTGCCTGGATCCGACTAGCGGGGGGCGAAGATACGCAGTATTTT.

The rearrangement links TRBV7-6 to TRBJ1-3; perhaps TRBD1 as D (5 bases). The germline V and J ends were trimmed by 5 bases and 0 bases, with 20 bases remaining between them. Per the germline V gene, CDR1 is SGHVS and CDR2 is FNYEAQ. This CDR3 is built from 18 residues. Written as DNA, the CDR3 is TGTGCCAGCAGCCCTCAACAAGCCGGGGCGAGCTCTGGAAACACCATATATTTT. This codes for CASSPQQAGASSGNTIYF. Drawing the rest from reference TRBV7-6 and TRBJ1-3, the complete variable domain is GAGVSQSPRYKVTKRGQDVALRCDPISGHVSLYWYRQALGQGPEFLTYFNYEAQQDKSGLPNDRFSAERPEGSISTLTIQRTEQRDSAMYRCASSPQQAGASSGNTIYFGEGSWLTVV.

The chain is built from TRBV13 and TRBJ1-4; 7 bases are a match to TRBD1. This CDR3 has 13 residues. The junction had 9 bases not matched to a gene; V was cut back by 3 bases and J by 14 bases. The germline CDR1 and CDR2 sequences are PRHDT and FYEKMQ (reference sequence). The CDR3 here is CASSFLRDSPLFF. DNA for the CDR3: TGTGCCAGCAGCTTCTTGAGGGACAGTCCTCTGTTTTTT.

The CDR3 nucleotides are TGTGCCAGTAGTATCCCCGGGGACAGGGGGTACCAGGTGGGCTACACCTTC. Its translation is CASSIPGDRGYQVGYTF. The gene calls are TRBV19 and TRBJ1-2, with 11 bases identical to TRBD1. Germline CDR1 reads LNHDA; CDR2 reads SQIVND (reference sequence). The ends lost 3 bases at V and 8 bases at J; junction bases unmatched: 14. There are 17 residues in the CDR3.